The source of this TCR beta chain is a study of long-term antiretroviral therapy in people with HIV. This clone was seen once. With survey level as its setting, the immunoSEQ assay was v3.0. Method: immunoSEQ multiplex PCR; TCRdb's copy keeps in-frame clones and lacks some. The sample lists 30,000 to 40,000 clones; roughly 85% were seen once. Sequenced material: unsorted PBMCs, taken 0.4 years before starting antiretroviral therapy. The source of this sequence is a man aged 18-30 years with HIV.

The CDR3 reads CAISSSGSSYNEQFF. CDR3 nucleotide sequence: TGTGCCATCAGTTCGAGCGGGAGCTCCTACAATGAGCAGTTCTTC. The gene calls are TRBV10-3 and TRBJ2-1; 8 bases match TRBD2. The CDR3 contains 15 residues. Germline V gives CDR1 ENHRY, CDR2 SYGVKD. The trim removed 5 bases at V and 0 bases at J, leaving 3 bases unmatched.